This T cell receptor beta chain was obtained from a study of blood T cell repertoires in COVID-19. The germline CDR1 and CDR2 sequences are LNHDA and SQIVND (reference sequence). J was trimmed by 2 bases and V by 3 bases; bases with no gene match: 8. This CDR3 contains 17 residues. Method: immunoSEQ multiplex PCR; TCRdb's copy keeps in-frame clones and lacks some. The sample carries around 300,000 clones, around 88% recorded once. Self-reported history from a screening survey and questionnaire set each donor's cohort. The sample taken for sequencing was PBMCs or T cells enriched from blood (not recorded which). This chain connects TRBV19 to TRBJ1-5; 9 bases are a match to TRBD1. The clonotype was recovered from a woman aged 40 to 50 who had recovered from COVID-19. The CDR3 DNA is TGTGCCAGTAGTATCCCAACAGGGGGCGCCGGCAATCAGCCCCAGCATTTT. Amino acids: CASSIPTGGAGNQPQHF.